The present T cell receptor (beta chain) was sequenced within a study of beta chain features in type 1 diabetes. V was pared by 4 bases and J by 1 base, with 4 bases of the junction left unmatched. Germline V lookup: CDR1 KGHSH, CDR2 LQKENI. The CDR3 sequence is 15 residues long. Sequenced material consisted of expressed TCRB transcripts (all of the isolated RNA was reverse transcribed). The protocol was immunoSEQ multiplex PCR, while the TCRdb copy is restricted to in-frame clones and leaves out a portion. The sample consists of around 280,000 clones, under 8.5% of them appearing once. The V call is TRBV18, the J call TRBJ1-1; the match to TRBD1 covers 9 bases. Material: central memory CD4+ T cells from blood. The clonotype originates from a woman under 30 in good health. In nucleotides, the CDR3 is TGTGCCAGCTCACTTGGGACAGGGACGAACACTGAAGCTTTCTTT. Amino acids: CASSLGTGTNTEAFF.